This passage covers 2 T cell receptor beta chains from one sample sequenced in a study of T cells in Graves' hyperthyroidism and ophthalmopathy. Amplified regions were TCR beta CDR3 sequences from RNA transcripts. HTBI primers were employed in a first-round RT-PCR of the TCR CDR3. TCRdb ran MiXCR on the multiplex PCR reads and lists one entry per CDR3 protein. Among a few hundred thousand distinct CDR3 sequences listed, over 15% were seen once. The sample consisted of blood. These receptors were obtained from a woman aged 60-75 years with Graves' ophthalmopathy.

The chain combines TRBV7-9 with TRBJ2-2; 9 bases map to TRBD2. Germline CDR1 and CDR2: SEHNR and FQNEAQ (reference sequence). V shed 4 bases and J 6 bases; nucleotides not matched to a gene: 3. There are 14 residues in the CDR3. CDR3 nucleotide sequence: TGTGCCAGCAGCTACGGACTAGCGTCCGGGGAGCTGTTTTTT. Translating gives CASSYGLASGELFF.

The V gene is TRBV5-4, the J gene TRBJ2-3; D not certain. With 6 bases removed from V and 2 bases from J, the gap between germline ends came to 7 bases. The CDR3 runs 12 residues. Germline loops: CDR1 SGHNT, CDR2 YYREEE (reference sequence). The CDR3 sequence is CASKADTDTQYF. As DNA, the CDR3 is TGTGCCAGCAAGGCGGACACAGATACGCAGTATTTT.